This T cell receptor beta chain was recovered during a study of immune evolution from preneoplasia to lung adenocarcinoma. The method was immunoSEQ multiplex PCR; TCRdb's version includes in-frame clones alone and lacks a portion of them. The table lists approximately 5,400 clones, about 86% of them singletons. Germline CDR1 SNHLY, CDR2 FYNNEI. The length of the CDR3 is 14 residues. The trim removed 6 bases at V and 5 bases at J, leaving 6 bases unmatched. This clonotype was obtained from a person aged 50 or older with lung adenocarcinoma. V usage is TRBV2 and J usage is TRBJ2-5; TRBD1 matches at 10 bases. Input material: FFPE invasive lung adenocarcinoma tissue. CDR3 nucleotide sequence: TGTGCCAGCAGAAGACAGGGGGCGGCGGAGACCCAGTACTTC. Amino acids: CASRRQGAAETQYF.